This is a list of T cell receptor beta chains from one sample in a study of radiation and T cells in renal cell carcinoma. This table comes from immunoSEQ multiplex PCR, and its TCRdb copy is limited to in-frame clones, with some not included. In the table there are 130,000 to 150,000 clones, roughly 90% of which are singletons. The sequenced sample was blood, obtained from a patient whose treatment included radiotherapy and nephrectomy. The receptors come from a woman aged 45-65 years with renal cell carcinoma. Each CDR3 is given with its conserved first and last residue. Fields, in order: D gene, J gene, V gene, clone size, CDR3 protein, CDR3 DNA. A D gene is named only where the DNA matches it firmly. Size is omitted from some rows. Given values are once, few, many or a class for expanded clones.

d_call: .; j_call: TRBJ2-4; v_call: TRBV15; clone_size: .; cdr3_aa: CATSRDGPGRGNIQYF; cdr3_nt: TGTGCCACCAGCAGAGATGGACCGGGGAGGGGGAACATTCAGTACTTC
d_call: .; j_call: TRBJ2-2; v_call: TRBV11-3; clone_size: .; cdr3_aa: CASGSGEGGELFF; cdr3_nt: TGTGCCAGCGGCTCAGGGGAGGGCGGGGAGCTGTTTTTT
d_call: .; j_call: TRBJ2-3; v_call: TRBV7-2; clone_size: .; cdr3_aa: CASSLKVRTDTQYF; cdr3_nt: TGTGCCAGCAGCTTAAAGGTACGCACAGATACGCAGTATTTT
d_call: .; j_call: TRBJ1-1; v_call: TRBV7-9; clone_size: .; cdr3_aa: CAIMSGGMNTEAFF; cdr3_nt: TGTGCCATCATGTCTGGGGGGATGAACACTGAAGCTTTCTTT
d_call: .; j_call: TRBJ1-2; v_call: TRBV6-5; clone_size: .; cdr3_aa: CASSYEQTYGYTF; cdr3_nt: TGTGCCAGCAGTTATGAACAGACCTATGGCTACACCTTC
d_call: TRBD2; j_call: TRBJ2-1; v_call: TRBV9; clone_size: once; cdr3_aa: CASSSMPPGLAGGSAEQFF; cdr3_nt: TGTGCCAGCAGCTCCATGCCCCCAGGACTAGCGGGAGGTAGCGCTGAGCAGTTCTTC
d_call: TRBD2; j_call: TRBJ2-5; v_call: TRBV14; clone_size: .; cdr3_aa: CASSLTPAGGSETQYF; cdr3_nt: TGTGCCAGCAGCCTGACCCCGGCGGGAGGTTCGGAGACCCAGTACTTC
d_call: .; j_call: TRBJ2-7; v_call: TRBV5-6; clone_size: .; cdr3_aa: CASSLGNEQYF; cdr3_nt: TGTGCCAGCAGCTTGGGAAACGAGCAGTACTTC
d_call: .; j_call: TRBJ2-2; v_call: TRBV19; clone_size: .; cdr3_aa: CASSMSGANTGELFF; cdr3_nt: TGTGCCAGTAGTATGTCAGGGGCGAACACCGGGGAGCTGTTTTTT
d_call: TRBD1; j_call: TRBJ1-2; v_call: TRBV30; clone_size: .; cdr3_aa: CAWSGGQGRLVGGYTF; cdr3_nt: TGTGCCTGGAGTGGGGGACAGGGGCGCCTCGTCGGCGGCTACACCTTC
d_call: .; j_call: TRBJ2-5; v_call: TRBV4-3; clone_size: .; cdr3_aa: CASSQVAGETQYF; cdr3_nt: TGCGCCAGCAGCCAAGTCGCGGGGGAGACCCAGTACTTC
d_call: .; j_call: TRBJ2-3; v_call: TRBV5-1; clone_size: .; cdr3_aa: CASSLVGSTDTQYF; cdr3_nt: TGCGCCAGCAGCTTGGTAGGCAGCACAGATACGCAGTATTTT